This T cell receptor (beta chain) emerged from a study of cytomegalovirus exposure and HLA in healthy donors. Points from the study as a whole: Owing to their indistinguishability, certain V segments, notably TRBV6-2 and TRBV6-3, were excluded. There were about 160 TCR beta chains listed as cytomegalovirus-associated.

These donors counted as nominally healthy when sampled, but unrecorded immune exposures were likely. Germline CDR1 reads SGHRS; CDR2 reads YFSETQ. V lost 4 bases and J lost 2, with 16 bases in between. CDR3 length: 15 residues. The study ran its PCR with 60 Vbeta and 13 Jbeta primers. Produced via immunoSEQ multiplex PCR; TCRdb's table is partial and in-frame only. Here the sample spans 85,000 to 110,000 clones, 65% to 80% being singletons. Notes on this clone: Its antigen remains unknown.

The chain uses TRBV5-1 and TRBJ2-7; D is ambiguous. The receptor was isolated from a young woman in good health and CMV-seropositive. Sequencing was done on a sample of PBMCs. The CDR3 sequence is CASSLRAPAPYEQYF. The DNA for the CDR3 is TGCGCCAGCAGCCTACGAGCCCCTGCCCCCTACGAGCAGTACTTC.